The sample holds many counts of the clone carrying this T cell receptor beta chain. This sample was taken from a study of metastatic and nonmetastatic thyroid tumors. MiXCR reprocessed the PCR reads for TCRdb. This sample yields 30,000 to 40,000 clones, of which around 32% are seen a single time; 6% to 8% belongs to the top ten. Trimming cost V 6 bases and J 5 bases; bases outside gene matches: 11. The germline V gene has CDR1 MNHNS and CDR2 SASEGT. This CDR3 contains 16 residues. Prior to thyroid surgery, none of the patients had received any treatment. Sequencing was done on a sample of blood. V and J are TRBV6-1 and TRBJ1-5; 9 bases align to TRBD1. The receptor comes from a female donor with papillary thyroid cancer or a benign thyroid nodule (not recorded which). Some clones in this sample may be carry-over from other donors' samples. The CDR3 DNA reads as TGTGCCAGCAGCCTTAGGGACAGGGACAATTATCAGCCCCAGCATTTT. This sequence encodes CASSLRDRDNYQPQHF.